This TCR beta chain stems from a study of CD8+ T cells in alopecia areata. Regarding this clone: The target antigen is unknown.

Study-level points and caveats: Lesional scalp, notably in alopecia totalis/universalis, had clonality above that of normal scalp.

Extracted RNA was reverse transcribed into cDNA, the sequencing template. Libraries were prepared by immunoSEQ multiplex PCR; TCRdb keeps only in-frame clonotypes and omits some of them. The sample holds over 150,000 clones, 56% seen once. Germline V gives CDR1 MGHRA, CDR2 YSYEKL. Between the trimmed V and J ends, which lost 0 bases and 4 bases, there was a span of 3 bases. CDR3 length: 12 amino acids. The TCR sequence derives from a human donor in good health. Material for sequencing was CD8+ T cells sorted from blood. The chain couples TRBV4-1 to TRBJ2-5; D is undetermined. The CDR3 nucleotides are TGCGCCAGCAGCCAAGAAGGAGAGACCCAGTACTTC. As protein: CASSQEGETQYF.